This TCR beta chain was sequenced during a study of CD8 T cells in Susac syndrome. Whole-study context: Five or six sequenced Susac syndrome patients had clinically active disease, while about 8 were in remission.

Patients with Susac syndrome met diagnostic criteria that were recently defined for definite or probable disease. The length of the CDR3 is 12 residues. Trimming stripped 5 bases from V and 4 bases from J, with 11 bases between. CDR1 and CDR2 (germline): SQVTM, ANQGSEA. After extraction with the RNeasy kit, about 0.45 to 1 ug of the RNA was reverse transcribed using random hexamers. Amplification of TCR beta CDR3 used immunoSEQ multiplex PCR across 54 Vbeta and 13 Jbeta. MiXCR was run by TCRdb on the immunoSEQ multiplex PCR reads, yielding one entry per CDR3 protein. Counted here are roughly 110,000 distinct CDR3 sequences, 94% occurring once; the ten biggest clones make up around 0.38%.

This chain links TRBV29-1 with TRBJ1-2; D unclear. Input material: CD8+ T cells from PBMCs. This sequence originates from a human donor with Susac syndrome. CDR3: CSVHPEGYGYTF. In DNA, the CDR3 is TGCAGCGTTCACCCGGAGGGCTATGGCTACACCTTC.